Below are 21 T cell receptor beta chains sequenced from a single sample in a study of blood T cell repertoires in COVID-19. Sequenced by immunoSEQ multiplex PCR; TCRdb stores in-frame clones only, minus some. Here the sample spans around 380,000 clones, about 87% being singletons. What was sequenced was PBMCs or T cells enriched from blood (not recorded which). The receptors derive from a man aged 25-45 years who had recovered from COVID-19.

The V call is TRBV6-6, the J call TRBJ1-2; 8 nucleotides align to TRBD1. CDR3 length: 12 amino acids. Germline CDR1 is MNHNY and CDR2 is SVGAGI (reference sequence). V was clipped by 5 bases and J by 8 bases; unmatched bases: 4. The CDR3 DNA reads TGTGCCAGCAGTGCCCGGGACAGGGGCTACACCTTC. Encoded protein: CASSARDRGYTF.

This chain joins TRBV6-5 and TRBJ1-2; no clear D gene. Deletions cut 6 bases from V and 8 bases from J, with 13 bases between. Per germline, CDR1 MNHEY and CDR2 SVGAGI. The CDR3 extends over 12 amino acids. The CDR3 DNA follows: TGTGCCAGCAGCTCCTCGTCCCGGGGCTACACCTTC. It translates to CASSSSSRGYTF.

This clone was detected only once. The chain carries TRBV4-1 and TRBJ1-2; 7 bases agree with TRBD1. Germline lookup yields CDR1 MGHRA and CDR2 YSYEKL. The CDR3 extends over 15 amino acids. Losses at the gene ends were 1 base for V and 6 bases for J; bases not matched to a gene: 8. CDR3 in DNA: TGCGCCAGCAGCCAAGTTTTTAGGGGGCTTGATGGCTACACCTTC. This gives the protein CASSQVFRGLDGYTF.

The chain employs TRBV5-5 and TRBJ2-2, with TRBD2 identical over 10 bases. The junction had 8 bases not matched to a gene; V was cut back by 8 bases and J by 1 base. CDR3 size: 16 residues. The germline gives CDR1 SGHKS, CDR2 YYEKEE (reference sequence). The CDR3: CASRQSSGGNTGELFF. The CDR3 bases are TGTGCCAGTCGCCAGTCTAGCGGGGGGAACACCGGGGAGCTGTTTTTT.

The rearrangement joins TRBV3-1 (or the pseudogene TRBV3-2) to TRBJ2-3, with TRBD2 as a possible D gene (7 bases). The V end was cut by 9 bases, the J end by 2 bases, with 21 bases between. Looked up from germline, CDR1 is LGHDT and CDR2 is YNNKEL (reference sequence). The CDR3 has 16 amino acids. CDR3 sequence reads: CASRRGGGGNTDTQYF. The DNA of the CDR3 is TGTGCCAGTCGCAGGGGAGGCGGGGGAAACACAGATACGCAGTATTTT.

The chain joins TRBV3-1 (or the pseudogene TRBV3-2) to TRBJ2-7, with D possibly being TRBD2 (7 bases). There are 15 residues in the CDR3. V dropped 3 bases and J dropped 2 bases, with 14 bases sitting between them. Germline CDR1 LGHDT, CDR2 YNNKEL (reference sequence). CDR3 in amino acids: CASSQGGAGTYEQYF. DNA of the CDR3: TGTGCCAGCAGCCAGGGGGGGGCAGGGACCTACGAGCAGTACTTC.

This chain uses TRBV2 with TRBJ1-3; TRBD1 matches at 7 bases. This CDR3 region has 14 residues. Looked up from germline, CDR1 is SNHLY and CDR2 is FYNNEI. Losses at the gene ends were 6 bases for V and 1 base for J; bases not matched to a gene: 3. CDR3 amino acids: CASSWTGSGNTIYF. The CDR3 DNA reads TGTGCCAGCAGCTGGACAGGATCTGGAAACACCATATATTTT.

V gene TRBV7-3 combines with J gene TRBJ1-2, with 8 bases fitting TRBD1. Germline V CDR1 and CDR2: SGHTA, FQGTGA. CDR3 length: 15 residues. Trimming cost V 2 bases and J 7 bases; bases outside gene matches: 9. The CDR3 region is CASSLYPTGGIGYTF. DNA of the CDR3: TGTGCCAGCAGCTTATATCCCACAGGGGGGATTGGCTACACCTTC.

The chain joins TRBV2 to TRBJ2-4; 10 bases agree with TRBD2. V lost 6 bases and J lost 13; bases outside the gene matches: 6. Germline loops: CDR1 SNHLY, CDR2 FYNNEI. The CDR3 is made up of 12 amino acids. The CDR3 here is CASRWLAGVQYF. Written as DNA, the CDR3 is TGTGCCAGCAGGTGGCTAGCGGGGGTACAGTACTTC.

The V and J genes are TRBV13 and TRBJ2-2; D gene unclear. Per germline, CDR1 PRHDT and CDR2 FYEKMQ (reference sequence). CDR3 length: 16 residues. The V end was cut by 5 bases, the J end by 0 bases, with 13 bases between. DNA of the CDR3: TGTGCCAGCAGCCCGGTCCGCGGCACGAACACCGGGGAGCTGTTTTTT. It is translated as CASSPVRGTNTGELFF.

The rearrangement uses TRBV9 and TRBJ2-1; a possible D gene is TRBD1 (6 bases). V was shortened by 3 bases and J by 5 bases, with 9 bases between the two germline ends. CDR3 length equals 13 residues. Germline V lookup: CDR1 SGDLS, CDR2 YYNGEE. The CDR3 DNA reads TGTGCCAGCAGCGCGTACAGGGACAATGAGCAGTTCTTC. Residues: CASSAYRDNEQFF.

V usage is TRBV5-1 and J usage is TRBJ2-7; 10 bases are shared with TRBD1. Germline V lookup: CDR1 SGHRS, CDR2 YFSETQ. V trimming: 4 bases; J trimming: 0 bases; junction bases outside the gene matches: 4. The CDR3 consists of 15 residues. DNA for the CDR3: TGCGCCAGCAGCGTTCGGACAGGGGGCTCCTACGAGCAGTACTTC. Translation: CASSVRTGGSYEQYF.

The chain carries TRBV6-1 and TRBJ2-2; D gene uncertain. The germline V gene has CDR1 MNHNS and CDR2 SASEGT. Between the trimmed V and J ends, which lost 3 bases and 6 bases, there was a span of 11 bases. CDR3 length: 14 residues. CDR3 loop: CASSENFKPGELFF. CDR3 in DNA: TGTGCCAGCAGTGAGAACTTCAAGCCCGGGGAGCTGTTTTTT.

The chain combines TRBV2 with TRBJ1-1, with no clear D. This CDR3 is 12 amino acids long. Trimming took off 5 bases at V and 6 bases at J, with 10 bases between the two ends. The V gene's germline CDR1 is SNHLY and CDR2 FYNNEI. The CDR3 is CASSSGGPEAFF. The CDR3 DNA reads TGTGCCAGCAGTTCCGGAGGGCCTGAAGCTTTCTTT.

This chain connects TRBV24-1 to TRBJ2-1; TRBD2 agrees at 15 bases. Trimming at V came to 4 bases and at J to 9 bases, leaving 9 bases not matched to a gene. CDR1 is KGHDR, CDR2 SFDVKD, per germline. This CDR3 is 17 amino acids long. CDR3 protein: CATSDTPGTSGGTEQFF. The CDR3 region has the DNA TGTGCCACCAGTGACACTCCCGGGACTAGCGGGGGGACTGAGCAGTTCTTC.

The J gene is TRBJ2-5, the V gene TRBV5-1, with 9 bases fitting TRBD2. The V gene end was trimmed by 5 bases and the J gene end by 1 base; junction bases not matched to a gene: 6. Germline V gene sequence: CDR1 SGHRS, CDR2 YFSETQ. The CDR3 consists of 15 residues. The CDR3 sequence is CASRISGGTQETQYF. The CDR3 nucleotides read TGCGCCAGCAGAATCAGCGGGGGGACCCAAGAGACCCAGTACTTC.

This chain connects TRBV20-1 to TRBJ2-7; TRBD2 aligns across 9 bases. The CDR3 contains 14 residues. Germline values: CDR1 DFQATT, CDR2 SNEGSKA (reference sequence). Trimming took 5 bases from V and 1 from J; bases not matched to a gene: 6. CDR3 nucleotides: TGCAGTGCTGGTGATAGCGGGGGATCCTACGAGCAGTACTTC. Translated, it gives CSAGDSGGSYEQYF.

This rearrangement joins TRBV27 to TRBJ1-2; 8 nucleotides match TRBD1. Germline CDR1 MNHEY, CDR2 SMNVEV (reference sequence). The trim removed 5 bases at V and 8 bases at J, leaving 7 bases unmatched. This CDR3 region has 13 residues. The CDR3 reads CASSPTGVEGYTF. CDR3 sequence (DNA): TGTGCCAGCAGTCCGACAGGGGTGGAGGGCTACACCTTC.

This clone was found once. V and J are TRBV7-9 and TRBJ1-5; D uncertain. Trimming shortened V by 4 bases and J by 0 bases, and 4 bases separated the two germline ends. The CDR3 totals 13 residues. Germline V gives CDR1 SEHNR, CDR2 FQNEAQ (reference sequence). The CDR3 here is CASSSFSNQPQHF. DNA of the CDR3: TGTGCCAGCAGCTCGTTTAGCAATCAGCCCCAGCATTTT.

CDR3: CASRGTGKSYEQYF. The CDR3 DNA follows: TGTGCCAGCAGGGGGACAGGGAAATCCTACGAGCAGTACTTC. The genes are TRBV6-5 and TRBJ2-7, with 9 bases that match TRBD1. The CDR3 has 14 residues. V shed 6 bases, J shed 1 base, and the junction held 4 bases outside the gene matches. Germline V gene data show CDR1 as MNHEY and CDR2 as SVGAGI.

The chain links TRBV13 to TRBJ1-3; the D is unclear. With 5 bases removed from V and 1 base from J, the gap between germline ends came to 9 bases. The CDR3 is made up of 14 amino acids. CDR1 is PRHDT, CDR2 FYEKMQ, per germline (reference sequence). In nucleotides, the CDR3 is TGTGCCAGCAGCAACTCTGATTCTGGAAACACCATATATTTT. Amino acid sequence: CASSNSDSGNTIYF. The variable domain in full, with the rest retrieved from reference TRBV13 and TRBJ1-3, is AAGVIQSPRHLIKEKRETATLKCYPIPRHDTVYWYQQGPGQDPQFLISFYEKMQSDKGSIPDRFSAQQFSDYHSELNMSSLELGDSALYFCASSNSDSGNTIYFGEGSWLTVV.